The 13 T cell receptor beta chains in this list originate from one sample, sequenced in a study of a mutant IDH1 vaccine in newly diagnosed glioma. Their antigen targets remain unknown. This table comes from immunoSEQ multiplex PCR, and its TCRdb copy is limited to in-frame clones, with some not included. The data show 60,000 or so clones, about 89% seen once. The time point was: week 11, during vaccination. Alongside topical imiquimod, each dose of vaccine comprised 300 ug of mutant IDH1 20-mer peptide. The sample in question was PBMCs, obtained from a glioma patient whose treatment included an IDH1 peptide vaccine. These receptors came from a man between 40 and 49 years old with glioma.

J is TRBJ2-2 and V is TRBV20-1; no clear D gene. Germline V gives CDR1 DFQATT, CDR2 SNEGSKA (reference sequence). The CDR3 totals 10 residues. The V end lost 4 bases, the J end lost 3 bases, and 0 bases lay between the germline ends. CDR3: CSANTGELFF. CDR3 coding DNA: TGCAGTGCTAACACCGGGGAGCTGTTTTTT.

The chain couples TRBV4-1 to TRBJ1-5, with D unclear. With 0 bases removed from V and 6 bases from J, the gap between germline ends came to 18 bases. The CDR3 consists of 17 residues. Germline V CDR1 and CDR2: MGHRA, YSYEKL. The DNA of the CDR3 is TGCGCCAGCAGCCAAGATAGAGCAGTCGAATCCCTTCAGCCCCAGCATTTT. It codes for CASSQDRAVESLQPQHF.

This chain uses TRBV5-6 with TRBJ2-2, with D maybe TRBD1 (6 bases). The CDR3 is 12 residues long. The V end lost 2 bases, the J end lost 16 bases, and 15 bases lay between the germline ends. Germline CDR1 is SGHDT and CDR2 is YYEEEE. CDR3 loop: CASSLSTGGKFF. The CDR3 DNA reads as TGTGCCAGCAGCTTATCGACAGGTGGCAAGTTTTTT.

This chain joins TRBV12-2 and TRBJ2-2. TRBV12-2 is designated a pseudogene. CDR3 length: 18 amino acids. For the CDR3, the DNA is TGTGCAAGTCGCTTAGCGCCAAGTGCGCATACAAACACCGGGGAGCTGTTTTTT. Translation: CASRLAPSAHTNTGELFF.

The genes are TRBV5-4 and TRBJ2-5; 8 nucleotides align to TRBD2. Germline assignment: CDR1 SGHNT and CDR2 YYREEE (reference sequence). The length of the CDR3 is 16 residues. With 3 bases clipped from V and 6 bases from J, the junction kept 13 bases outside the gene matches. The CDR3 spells CASSSTRGASFQTQYF. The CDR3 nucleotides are TGTGCCAGCAGCTCTACGCGGGGGGCCTCCTTCCAGACCCAGTACTTC. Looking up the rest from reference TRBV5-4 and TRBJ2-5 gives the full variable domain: ETGVTQSPTHLIKTRGQQVTLRCSSQSGHNTVSWYQQALGQGPQFIFQYYREEENGRGNFPPRFSGLQFPNYSSELNVNALELDDSALYLCASSSTRGASFQTQYFGPGTRLLVL.

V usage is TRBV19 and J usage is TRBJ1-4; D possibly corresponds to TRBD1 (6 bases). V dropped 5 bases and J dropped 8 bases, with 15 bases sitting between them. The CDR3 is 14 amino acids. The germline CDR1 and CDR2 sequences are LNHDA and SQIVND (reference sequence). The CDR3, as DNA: TGTGCCAGTAGTGCCCCAGGGGCTGACGAAAAACTGTTTTTT. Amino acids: CASSAPGADEKLFF.

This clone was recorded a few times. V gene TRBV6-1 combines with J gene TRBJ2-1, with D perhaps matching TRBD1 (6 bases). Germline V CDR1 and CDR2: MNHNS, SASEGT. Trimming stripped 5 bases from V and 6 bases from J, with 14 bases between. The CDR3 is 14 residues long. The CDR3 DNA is TGTGCCAGCAGTAAGTCAGGACAGATCAATGAGCAGTTCTTC. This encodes CASSKSGQINEQFF.

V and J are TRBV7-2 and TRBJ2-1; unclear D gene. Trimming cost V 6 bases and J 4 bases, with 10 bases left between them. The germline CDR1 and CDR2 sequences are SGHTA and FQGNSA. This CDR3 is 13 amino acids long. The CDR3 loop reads CASRGFGYNEQFF. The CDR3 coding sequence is TGTGCCAGCAGGGGATTCGGGTACAATGAGCAGTTCTTC.

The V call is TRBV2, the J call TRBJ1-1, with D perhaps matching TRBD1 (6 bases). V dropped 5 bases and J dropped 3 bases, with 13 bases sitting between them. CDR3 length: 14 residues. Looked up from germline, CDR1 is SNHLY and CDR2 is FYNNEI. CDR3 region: CASSFRGSDTEAFF. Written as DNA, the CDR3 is TGTGCCAGCAGTTTTAGGGGGTCGGACACTGAAGCTTTCTTT.

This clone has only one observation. Here the CDR3 reads CASSLGDSNQPQHF. The DNA for the CDR3 is TGTGCCAGCAGCTTAGGGGATAGCAATCAGCCCCAGCATTTT. The rearrangement uses TRBV7-6 and TRBJ1-5; D remains unclear. CDR1 SGHVS and CDR2 FNYEAQ come from the germline V gene. This CDR3 region has 14 residues. The V and J ends lost 1 base and 0 bases respectively, with 4 bases between them.

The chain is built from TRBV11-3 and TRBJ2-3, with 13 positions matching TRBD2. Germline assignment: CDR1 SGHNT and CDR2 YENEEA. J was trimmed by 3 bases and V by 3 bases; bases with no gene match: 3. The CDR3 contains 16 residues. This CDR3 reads CASSFGLAGVTDTQYF. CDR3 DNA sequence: TGTGCCAGCAGCTTTGGACTAGCGGGAGTAACAGATACGCAGTATTTT.

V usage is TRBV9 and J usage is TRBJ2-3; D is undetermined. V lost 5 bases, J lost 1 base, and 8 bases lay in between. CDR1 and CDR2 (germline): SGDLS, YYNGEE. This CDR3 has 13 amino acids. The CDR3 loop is CASSTAGTDTQYF. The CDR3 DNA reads TGTGCCAGCAGTACGGCGGGCACAGATACGCAGTATTTT.

The chain's CDR3 is CASSLVVEAYEQYF. The CDR3 coding sequence is TGTGCCAGCAGCTTGGTGGTAGAAGCCTACGAGCAGTACTTC. This chain links TRBV5-5 with TRBJ2-7, with unresolved D. The V gene lost 0 bases and the J gene lost 2 bases, with 9 bases spanning the gap. This CDR3 has 14 amino acids. Germline-derived CDR1 and CDR2 are SGHKS and YYEKEE (reference sequence).